Many counts were recorded for the clone carrying this T cell receptor (beta chain). This entry is derived from a study of tumor-infiltrating lymphocytes in primary liver carcinoma. Trimming pared 4 bases from V and 8 bases from J, leaving 10 bases between. The germline V gene has CDR1 SGHDT and CDR2 YYEEEE. The CDR3 has 12 amino acids. TCR beta cDNA came from about 500 ng total RNA, primed with a constant-region primer. Generation of the TCR beta libraries relied on three nested multiplex PCR rounds using slightly modified ARM-PCR. The study ran its first two PCR rounds for roughly 10 cycles each, using TRBV1-TRBV30 forward primers and a C-beta reverse primer. TCRdb itself ran the multiplex PCR reads through MiXCR, one entry per CDR3 protein. Of approximately 300,000 distinct CDR3 sequences listed, less than 75% are singletons. The study extracted blood RNA from unsorted whole blood and also extracted germline DNA.

The source material was peripheral blood. This sequence was found in a man in his forties with primary liver carcinoma and hepatitis B virus infection. The chain links TRBV5-6 to TRBJ2-1; maybe TRBD2 (5 bases). Here the CDR3 reads CASSRSEYEQFF. DNA for the CDR3: TGTGCCAGCAGCCGTAGCGAGTATGAGCAGTTCTTC.